This entry lists 31 T cell receptor beta chains sequenced from one sample in a study of T cell responses to AZD1222 COVID-19 vaccine. TCRdb's copy holds only in-frame clones and misses some; the assay was immunoSEQ multiplex PCR. The sample shows over 130,000 clones, roughly 90% of them seen only once. The sequencing here drew on peripheral blood, taken 28 days after the second AZD1222 dose. These receptors all come from an adult who received the AZD1222 COVID-19 vaccine.

The rearrangement links TRBV25-1 to TRBJ2-5; D gene ambiguous. V shed 6 bases and J shed 0 bases, with 5 bases lying between them. Germline CDR1 and CDR2: MGHDK and SYGVNS. The CDR3 runs 12 residues. CDR3 bases: TGTGCCAGCAGACAGAACCAAGAGACCCAGTACTTC. This codes for CASRQNQETQYF.

The chain joins TRBV5-4 to TRBJ2-7; tentative D call: TRBD1 (6 bases). V was shortened by 0 bases and J by 4 bases, with 8 bases between the two germline ends. Germline CDR1 and CDR2: SGHNT and YYREEE (reference sequence). The CDR3 extends over 13 amino acids. The CDR3 loop reads CASSLEQGYEQYF. The CDR3 nucleotides read TGTGCCAGCAGCTTGGAACAGGGATACGAGCAGTACTTC.

The gene calls are TRBV18 and TRBJ2-5, with D perhaps TRBD1 or TRBD2 (6 bases each). Trimming pared 3 bases from V and 5 bases from J, leaving 16 bases between. This CDR3 is 15 amino acids long. In germline, CDR1 is KGHSH, CDR2 LQKENI. CDR3 loop: CASSPDRGRRETQYF. CDR3 DNA: TGTGCCAGCTCACCGGACCGGGGGCGCAGGGAGACCCAGTACTTC.

This clone was seen only once. This chain links TRBV19 with TRBJ2-3; maybe TRBD1 (5 bases). CDR3 length: 15 amino acids. Germline assignment: CDR1 LNHDA and CDR2 SQIVND (reference sequence). Trimming cost V 1 base and J 1 base, with 9 bases left between them. The CDR3 protein is CASSIALGRTDTQYF. The CDR3 DNA follows: TGTGCCAGTAGTATAGCGTTGGGGCGCACAGATACGCAGTATTTT. Full variable domain (rest looked up from reference TRBV19 and TRBJ2-3): DGGITQSPKYLFRKEGQNVTLSCEQNLNHDAMYWYRQDPGQGLRLIYYSQIVNDFQKGDIAEGYSVSREKKESFPLTVTSAQKNPTAFYLCASSIALGRTDTQYFGPGTRLTVL.

The V and J genes are TRBV13 and TRBJ2-7; D is possibly TRBD1 or TRBD2 (5 bases each). V lost 4 bases and J 0 bases, leaving 16 bases between the germline ends. Germline values: CDR1 PRHDT, CDR2 FYEKMQ (reference sequence). The CDR3 length is 16 residues. The CDR3 DNA sequence: TGTGCCAGCAGCTACGGGACCCCCGCAGGCTCCTACGAGCAGTACTTC. The encoded protein is CASSYGTPAGSYEQYF.

The V gene is TRBV29-1, the J gene TRBJ1-4; 10 bases align to TRBD1. The CDR3 has 13 residues. The germline V gene encodes CDR1 SQVTM and CDR2 ANQGSEA. With 7 bases clipped from V and 5 bases from J, the junction kept 4 bases outside the gene matches. The CDR3 DNA reads as TGCAGCGGCAGACAGGGGGCGAATGAAAAACTGTTTTTT. Encoded protein: CSGRQGANEKLFF.

V gene TRBV2 combines with J gene TRBJ1-3, with D unresolved. This CDR3 region has 15 residues. V was trimmed by 7 bases and J by 0 bases, leaving 13 bases between them. The germline V gene has CDR1 SNHLY and CDR2 FYNNEI. This CDR3 reads CASTLIQSSGNTIYF. DNA of the CDR3: TGTGCCAGCACTCTAATTCAGAGCTCTGGAAACACCATATATTTT. The variable domain in full, with the rest retrieved from reference TRBV2 and TRBJ1-3, is EPEVTQTPSHQVTQMGQEVILRCVPISNHLYFYWYRQILGQKVEFLVSFYNNEISEKSEIFDDQFSVERPDGSNFTLKIRSTKLEDSAMYFCASTLIQSSGNTIYFGEGSWLTVV.

The table lists this clone with a few counts. CDR3 residues: CASTTQGTPLHF. DNA of the CDR3: TGTGCCAGCACTACACAGGGTACACCCCTCCACTTT. The rearrangement links TRBV27 to TRBJ1-6, with a weak D call TRBD1 (6 bases). This CDR3 region has 12 residues. V was cut by 7 bases and J by 11 bases, with 12 bases left in between. CDR1 and CDR2 (germline): MNHEY, SMNVEV (reference sequence).

This chain uses TRBV9 with TRBJ1-3; D call uncertain. CDR3 length equals 16 residues. V was clipped by 0 bases and J by 0 bases, with 10 bases between them. CDR1 is SGDLS, CDR2 YYNGEE, per germline. In nucleotides, the CDR3 is TGTGCCAGCAGCGTAGCTCCAGTTAGCTCTGGAAACACCATATATTTT. Protein: CASSVAPVSSGNTIYF.

The J gene is TRBJ2-2, the V gene TRBV5-1; the D call may be TRBD1 or TRBD2 (5 bases each). Germline-derived CDR1 and CDR2 are SGHRS and YFSETQ. The ends were cut back, 7 bases at V and 2 bases at J, with 12 bases in the middle. The CDR3 covers 14 residues. CDR3 DNA: TGCGCCAGCGGTAGAGGGGAAAACACCGGGGAGCTGTTTTTT. Translating it yields CASGRGENTGELFF.

The chain carries TRBV5-1 and TRBJ2-3; 8 nucleotides align to TRBD1. Germline V gene data show CDR1 as SGHRS and CDR2 as YFSETQ. The CDR3 extends over 15 amino acids. Unmatched junction bases numbered 3, after V lost 0 bases and J lost 3 bases. CDR3 DNA: TGCGCCAGCAGCTTGGCGAGACAGGGGACAGATACGCAGTATTTT. As protein: CASSLARQGTDTQYF.

CDR3 DNA sequence: TGTGCCACCAGCAGAGAGGGCAGGGAAGGGTACACTGAAGCTTTCTTT. Translation gives CATSREGREGYTEAFF. The V and J genes are TRBV15 and TRBJ1-1, with a possible D match to TRBD1 (5 bases). The CDR3 length is 16 residues. Trimming shortened V by 0 bases and J by 3 bases, and 14 bases separated the two germline ends. Germline V gene sequence: CDR1 LNHNV, CDR2 YYDKDF (reference sequence).

The chain employs TRBV7-4 and TRBJ2-5, with 10 bases that match TRBD2. V was clipped by 3 bases and J by 4 bases; unmatched bases: 8. From germline, CDR1 is SGHVT and CDR2 SQSDAQ. The CDR3 is 16 amino acids. The CDR3 region is CASSFGLAERRETQYF. In nucleotides, the CDR3 is TGTGCCAGCAGCTTTGGACTAGCGGAGAGGAGAGAGACCCAGTACTTC.

The chain recombines TRBV30 with TRBJ1-3; D unclear. Germline CDR1 and CDR2: GTSNPN and SVGIG (reference sequence). This CDR3 is 15 amino acids long. V lost 5 bases to trimming and J lost 2 bases, with 16 bases between them. CDR3 sequence: CAWAGGRNTGNTIYF. In DNA, the CDR3 is TGTGCCTGGGCAGGAGGCAGAAACACTGGAAACACCATATATTTT. The full variable domain, with the rest looked up from reference TRBV30 and TRBJ1-3, is SQTIHQWPATLVQPVGSPLSLECTVEGTSNPNLYWYRQAAGRGLQLLFYSVGIGQISSEVPQNLSASRPQDRQFILSSKKLLLSDSGFYLCAWAGGRNTGNTIYFGEGSWLTVV.

The J gene is TRBJ2-7, the V gene TRBV6-1; no clear D gene. V was pared by 2 bases and J by 4 bases, with 9 bases between. The CDR3 loop spans 13 amino acids. Per germline, CDR1 MNHNS and CDR2 SASEGT. CDR3 DNA: TGTGCCAGCAGTGAACAATTGAGTTACGAGCAGTACTTC. This gives the protein CASSEQLSYEQYF.

The rearrangement uses TRBV19 and TRBJ1-2, with D maybe TRBD1 (5 bases). Deletions cut 0 bases from V and 8 bases from J, with 13 bases between. From germline, CDR1 is LNHDA and CDR2 SQIVND (reference sequence). The CDR3 loop spans 14 amino acids. The CDR3, as DNA: TGTGCCAGTAGTATAGATTTGGGCAGGGTCGGCTACACCTTC. Amino acid sequence: CASSIDLGRVGYTF.

The rearrangement uses TRBV2 and TRBJ2-7; D is unclear. In germline, CDR1 is SNHLY, CDR2 FYNNEI. The V and J ends lost 6 bases and 1 base respectively, with 7 bases between them. The CDR3 totals 12 residues. CDR3 DNA sequence: TGTGCCAGCAGAGGTTCATCCTACGAGCAGTACTTC. Protein sequence: CASRGSSYEQYF.

A remark on this clone: This same CDR3 is encoded by further DNA sequences in the sample. V gene TRBV11-2 combines with J gene TRBJ2-7, with a tentative D call TRBD1 (6 bases). V was pared by 0 bases and J by 4 bases, with 10 bases between. CDR1 is SGHAT, CDR2 FQNNGV, per germline. The CDR3 spans 14 residues. The DNA for the CDR3 is TGTGCCAGCAGCTTAGAAGGGACACTTTACGAGCAGTACTTC. Encoded protein: CASSLEGTLYEQYF. The full variable domain, rest sourced from reference TRBV11-2 and TRBJ2-7, is EAGVAQSPRYKIIEKRQSVAFWCNPISGHATLYWYQQILGQGPKLLIQFQNNGVVDDSQLPKDRFSAERLKGVDSTLKIQPAKLEDSAVYLCASSLEGTLYEQYFGPGTRLTVT.

This chain joins TRBV24-1 and TRBJ1-1; D is possibly TRBD1 (6 bases). CDR1 is KGHDR and CDR2 is SFDVKD in the germline V gene. V was clipped by 1 base and J by 0 bases, with 17 bases between them. CDR3 size: 18 residues. The CDR3 region is CATSDFSGVDRMNTEAFF. In DNA, the CDR3 is TGTGCCACCAGTGATTTTTCGGGGGTTGACAGGATGAACACTGAAGCTTTCTTT.

The gene calls are TRBV24-1 and TRBJ2-7, with 10 bases lining up with TRBD2. The CDR3 covers 15 residues. Trimming removed 4 bases from V and 2 bases from J; junction bases left unmatched: 4. CDR1 is KGHDR and CDR2 is SFDVKD in the germline V gene. CDR3 DNA: TGTGCCACCAGTGAGCGGACTAGCGGAACCTACGAGCAGTACTTC. Translated: CATSERTSGTYEQYF.

V and J are TRBV30 and TRBJ2-1, with 7 bases aligning to TRBD1. V shed 1 base, J shed 0 bases, and the junction held 3 bases outside the gene matches. The CDR3 covers 15 residues. CDR1 is GTSNPN and CDR2 is SVGIG in the germline V gene (reference sequence). CDR3 protein: CAWSGGTVSYNEQFF. The CDR3 DNA sequence: TGTGCCTGGAGTGGGGGGACAGTCTCCTACAATGAGCAGTTCTTC. Filled out from reference TRBV30 and TRBJ2-1, the complete variable domain reads SQTIHQWPATLVQPVGSPLSLECTVEGTSNPNLYWYRQAAGRGLQLLFYSVGIGQISSEVPQNLSASRPQDRQFILSSKKLLLSDSGFYLCAWSGGTVSYNEQFFGPGTRLTVL.

The V gene is TRBV19, the J gene TRBJ1-2, with D perhaps TRBD1 (5 bases). V was trimmed by 7 bases and J by 2 bases, leaving 17 bases between them. CDR1 is LNHDA and CDR2 is SQIVND in the germline V gene (reference sequence). The CDR3 has 15 residues. The CDR3 loop reads CASTGRGRLNYGYTF. CDR3 DNA: TGTGCCAGTACAGGACGGGGCAGACTGAACTATGGCTACACCTTC.

V and J are TRBV9 and TRBJ1-1; TRBD1 might be the D (6 bases). The CDR3 consists of 16 residues. With 6 bases removed from V and 1 base from J, the gap between germline ends came to 19 bases. Germline V gene data show CDR1 as SGDLS and CDR2 as YYNGEE. In DNA form, the CDR3 reads TGTGCCAGCACCCAAGGGGGGGCCGAGAGGAACACTGAAGCTTTCTTT. Translating it yields CASTQGGAERNTEAFF.

The chain links TRBV28 to TRBJ1-5; D is possibly TRBD1 (5 bases). The germline gives CDR1 MDHEN, CDR2 SYDVKM. This CDR3 has 15 residues. Trimming cost V 1 base and J 0 bases, with 7 bases left between them. CDR3 sequence reads: CASSLLQGSNQPQHF. CDR3 nucleotides: TGTGCCAGCAGTTTATTGCAGGGTAGCAATCAGCCCCAGCATTTT.

The CDR3 reads CSASRRRLAGYNEQFF. For the CDR3, the DNA is TGCAGTGCTAGTAGGCGTAGGCTAGCGGGATACAATGAGCAGTTCTTC. The V and J genes are TRBV20-1 and TRBJ2-1, with 9 bases identical to TRBD2. J lost 4 bases, V lost 3 bases, and 10 bases had no gene match. Germline CDR1 is DFQATT and CDR2 is SNEGSKA (reference sequence). The CDR3 spans 16 residues.

V usage is TRBV19 and J usage is TRBJ1-1, with TRBD1 matching 8 bases. The CDR3 spans 14 residues. V dropped 5 bases and J dropped 1; count of bases not matched to a gene: 3. Germline lookup yields CDR1 LNHDA and CDR2 SQIVND (reference sequence). CDR3 region: CASSWTGTNTEAFF. The CDR3 coding sequence is TGTGCCAGTAGTTGGACAGGGACGAACACTGAAGCTTTCTTT.

As to this clone: One end of the junction varies from germline; a read error may be responsible. This sequence joins TRBV20-1 and TRBJ2-1, with 11 bases aligning to TRBD2. The CDR3 is 10 amino acids. Germline-derived CDR1 and CDR2 are DFQATT and SNEGSKA (reference sequence). The DNA for the CDR3 is TGCAGTGCGGGACTAGCGGAAAGGGTCTTC. It specifies CSAGLAERVF.

The rearrangement joins TRBV30 to TRBJ1-1; D is undetermined. CDR3 length equals 13 residues. Germline CDR1 reads GTSNPN; CDR2 reads SVGIG (reference sequence). V lost 4 bases and J 1 base, leaving 10 bases between the germline ends. Here the CDR3 DNA reads TGTGCCTGGACCTTTGACGGGAACACTGAAGCTTTCTTT. Its protein product is CAWTFDGNTEAFF.

This clone has a single count. The chain recombines TRBV19 with TRBJ1-2; TRBD1 matches at 9 bases. Per the germline V gene, CDR1 is LNHDA and CDR2 is SQIVND (reference sequence). The CDR3 spans 13 residues. Losses at the gene ends were 10 bases for V and 4 bases for J; bases not matched to a gene: 7. CDR3 residues: CATAGTGFYGYTF. As DNA, the CDR3 is TGTGCCACTGCCGGGACAGGGTTCTATGGCTACACCTTC.

The chain combines TRBV19 with TRBJ2-2, with TRBD2 matching 12 bases. With 7 bases clipped from V and 6 bases from J, the junction kept 6 bases outside the gene matches. Germline V gene lookup returns CDR1 LNHDA and CDR2 SQIVND (reference sequence). The length of the CDR3 is 15 residues. For the CDR3, the DNA is TGTGCCAGTATTCCGGGACTAGCGGGCCCCGGGGAGCTGTTTTTT. Protein product: CASIPGLAGPGELFF. The variable domain in full, with the rest retrieved from reference TRBV19 and TRBJ2-2, is DGGITQSPKYLFRKEGQNVTLSCEQNLNHDAMYWYRQDPGQGLRLIYYSQIVNDFQKGDIAEGYSVSREKKESFPLTVTSAQKNPTAFYLCASIPGLAGPGELFFGEGSRLTVL.

The V call is TRBV7-9, the J call TRBJ2-5; 8 bases are a match to TRBD1. Germline V gives CDR1 SEHNR, CDR2 FQNEAQ (reference sequence). CDR3 length: 15 amino acids. With V trimmed by 5 bases and J by 4 bases, 9 bases remained unmatched. CDR3 protein: CASSPTGGRIETQYF. CDR3 nucleotides: TGTGCCAGCAGCCCAACAGGGGGTAGGATAGAGACCCAGTACTTC.